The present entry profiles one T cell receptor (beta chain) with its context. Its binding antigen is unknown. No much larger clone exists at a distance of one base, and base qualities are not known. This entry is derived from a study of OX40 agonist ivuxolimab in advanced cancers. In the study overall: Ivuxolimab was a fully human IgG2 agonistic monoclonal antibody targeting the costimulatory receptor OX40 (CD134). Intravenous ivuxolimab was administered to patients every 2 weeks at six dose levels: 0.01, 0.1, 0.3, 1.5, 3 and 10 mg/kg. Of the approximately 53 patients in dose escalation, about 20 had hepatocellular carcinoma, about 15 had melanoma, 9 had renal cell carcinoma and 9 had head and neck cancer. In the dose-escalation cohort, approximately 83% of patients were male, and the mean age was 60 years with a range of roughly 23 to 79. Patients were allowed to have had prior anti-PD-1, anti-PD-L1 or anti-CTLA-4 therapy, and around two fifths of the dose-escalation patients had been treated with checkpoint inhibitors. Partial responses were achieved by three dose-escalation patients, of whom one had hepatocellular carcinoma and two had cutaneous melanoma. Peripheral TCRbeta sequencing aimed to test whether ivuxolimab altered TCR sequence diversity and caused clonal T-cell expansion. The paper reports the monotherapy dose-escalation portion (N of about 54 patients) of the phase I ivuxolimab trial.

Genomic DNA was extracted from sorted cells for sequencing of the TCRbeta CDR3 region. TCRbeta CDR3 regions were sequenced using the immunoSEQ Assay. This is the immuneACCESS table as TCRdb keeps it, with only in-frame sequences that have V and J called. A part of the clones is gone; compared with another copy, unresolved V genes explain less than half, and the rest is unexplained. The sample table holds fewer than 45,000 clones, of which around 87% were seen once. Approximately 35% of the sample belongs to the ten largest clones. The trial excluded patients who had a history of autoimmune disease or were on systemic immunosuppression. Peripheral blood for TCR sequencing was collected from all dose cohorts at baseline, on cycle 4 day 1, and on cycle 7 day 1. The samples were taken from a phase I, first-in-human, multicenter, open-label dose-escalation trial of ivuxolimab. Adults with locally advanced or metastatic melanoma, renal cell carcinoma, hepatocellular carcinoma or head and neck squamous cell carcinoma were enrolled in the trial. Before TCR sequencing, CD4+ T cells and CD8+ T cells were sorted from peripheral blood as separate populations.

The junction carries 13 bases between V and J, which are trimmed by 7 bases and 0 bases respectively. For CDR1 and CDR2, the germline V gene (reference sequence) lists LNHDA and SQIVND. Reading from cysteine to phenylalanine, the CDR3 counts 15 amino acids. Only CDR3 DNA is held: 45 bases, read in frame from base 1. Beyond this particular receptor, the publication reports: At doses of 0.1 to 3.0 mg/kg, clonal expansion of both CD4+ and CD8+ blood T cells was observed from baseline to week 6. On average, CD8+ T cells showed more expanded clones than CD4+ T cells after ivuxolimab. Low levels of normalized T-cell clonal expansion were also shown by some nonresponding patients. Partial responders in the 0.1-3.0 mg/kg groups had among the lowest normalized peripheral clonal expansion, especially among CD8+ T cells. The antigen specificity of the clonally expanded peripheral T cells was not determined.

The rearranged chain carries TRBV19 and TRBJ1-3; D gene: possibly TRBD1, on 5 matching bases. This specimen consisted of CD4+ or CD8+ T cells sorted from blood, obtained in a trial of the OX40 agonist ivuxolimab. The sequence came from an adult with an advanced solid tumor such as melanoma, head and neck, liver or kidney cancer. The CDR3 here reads CASIPGASSGNTIYF. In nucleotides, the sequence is TGTGCCAGTATCCCCGGGGCATCCTCTGGAAACACCATATATTTT.